A single sample gave rise to the 25 T cell receptor beta chains below, sequenced in a study of blood T cell repertoires in COVID-19. TCRdb's copy holds only in-frame clones and misses some; the assay was immunoSEQ multiplex PCR. The profile shows around 250,000 clones, about 90% of them singletons. Specimen: PBMCs or T cells enriched from blood (not recorded which). The origin of the receptors is a human donor in a cohort exposed to, infected with or recovered from COVID-19 (not recorded which). The donor label of this sample is uncertain.

This clone was observed a single time. The rearrangement uses TRBV9 and TRBJ2-3, with D perhaps TRBD2 (6 bases). This CDR3 region has 16 residues. Germline V gives CDR1 SGDLS, CDR2 YYNGEE. V lost 3 bases and J 3 bases, leaving 17 bases between the germline ends. In nucleotides, the CDR3 is TGTGCCAGCAGCGCCCCGGAGGGTTCGGAAACAGATACGCAGTATTTT. Translation: CASSAPEGSETDTQYF.

The chain employs TRBV7-2 and TRBJ1-5, with 9 bases identical to TRBD1. CDR1 SGHTA and CDR2 FQGNSA come from the germline V gene. The junction had 6 bases not matched to a gene; V was cut back by 5 bases and J by 7 bases. The CDR3 consists of 14 residues. The CDR3: CASSRDREGQPQHF. DNA for the CDR3: TGTGCCAGCAGCCGGGACAGGGAAGGGCAGCCCCAGCATTTT.

V and J are TRBV10-1 and TRBJ1-2, with 10 bases identical to TRBD1. The CDR3 is 17 amino acids. Germline V CDR1 and CDR2: WNHNN, SYGVQD (reference sequence). Trimming took 9 bases from V and 1 from J; bases not matched to a gene: 14. The CDR3 loop reads CARSFPGQGYGNYGYTF. In DNA form, the CDR3 reads TGCGCCAGGTCCTTTCCGGGACAGGGGTATGGTAACTATGGCTACACCTTC.

The chain couples TRBV28 to TRBJ2-2; the match to TRBD1 covers 7 bases. Germline lookup yields CDR1 MDHEN and CDR2 SYDVKM. The CDR3 extends over 15 amino acids. The junction had 4 bases not matched to a gene; V was cut back by 4 bases and J by 2 bases. The CDR3 loop reads CASSSDRTNTGELFF. The CDR3, as DNA: TGTGCCAGCAGTTCGGACAGGACAAACACCGGGGAGCTGTTTTTT.

The chain employs TRBV4-2 and TRBJ1-1; D call uncertain. CDR3 size: 19 residues. With 0 bases removed from V and 0 bases from J, the gap between germline ends came to 20 bases. Germline V gives CDR1 LGHNA, CDR2 YNFKEQ. The CDR3 spells CASSQERWSSSIMNTEAFF. DNA of the CDR3: TGTGCCAGCAGCCAAGAGCGGTGGTCGTCGAGCATCATGAACACTGAAGCTTTCTTT.

The DNA of the CDR3 is TGTGCCAGCAGTGAAGATCCCTACATGTACGGGGACACTGAAGCTTTCTTT. Its translation is CASSEDPYMYGDTEAFF. The genes are TRBV6-1 and TRBJ1-1; D remains unclear. The germline V gene has CDR1 MNHNS and CDR2 SASEGT. The CDR3 extends over 17 amino acids. Trimming stripped 1 base from V and 3 bases from J, with 18 bases between.

The chain uses TRBV4-1 and TRBJ1-2; perhaps TRBD1 as D (5 bases). With 2 bases removed from V and 6 bases from J, the gap between germline ends came to 16 bases. Germline values: CDR1 MGHRA, CDR2 YSYEKL. The CDR3 covers 15 residues. The CDR3 reads CASSQLGGRINGYTF. Here the CDR3 DNA reads TGCGCCAGCAGCCAACTGGGGGGACGGATTAATGGCTACACCTTC.

The table lists this clone with a count of one. The V call is TRBV7-3, the J call TRBJ2-5; 14 nucleotides line up with TRBD2. This CDR3 is 16 amino acids long. Germline V gives CDR1 SGHTA, CDR2 FQGTGA. V shed 4 bases and J 1 base; nucleotides not matched to a gene: 2. In nucleotides, the CDR3 is TGTGCCAGCAGCTCCGGACTAGCGGGGGGCCAAGAGACCCAGTACTTC. Protein: CASSSGLAGGQETQYF.

This chain connects TRBV19 to TRBJ2-1; D is undetermined. The CDR3 consists of 15 residues. In germline, CDR1 is LNHDA, CDR2 SQIVND (reference sequence). V shed 0 bases and J shed 6 bases, with 12 bases lying between them. The CDR3 nucleotides are TGTGCCAGTAGTATAGAGGGCAGCACAGCCAATGAGCAGTTCTTC. Translating gives CASSIEGSTANEQFF. Full variable domain (missing parts from reference TRBV19 and TRBJ2-1): DGGITQSPKYLFRKEGQNVTLSCEQNLNHDAMYWYRQDPGQGLRLIYYSQIVNDFQKGDIAEGYSVSREKKESFPLTVTSAQKNPTAFYLCASSIEGSTANEQFFGPGTRLTVL.

V is TRBV11-2 and J is TRBJ1-1; D gene uncertain. The germline gives CDR1 SGHAT, CDR2 FQNNGV. V was cut by 2 bases and J by 4 bases, with 11 bases left in between. This CDR3 is 14 amino acids long. The CDR3 region is CASSLQEGGTEAFF. The CDR3, as DNA: TGTGCCAGCAGCTTACAGGAGGGAGGCACTGAAGCTTTCTTT. Together with reference TRBV11-2 and TRBJ1-1, the CDR3 gives the full variable domain: EAGVAQSPRYKIIEKRQSVAFWCNPISGHATLYWYQQILGQGPKLLIQFQNNGVVDDSQLPKDRFSAERLKGVDSTLKIQPAKLEDSAVYLCASSLQEGGTEAFFGQGTRLTVV.

This clone was recorded only once. Written as DNA, the CDR3 is TGTGCCAGCTCACCACAGGGGTCGGATAATTCACCCCTCCACTTT. Its translation is CASSPQGSDNSPLHF. J is TRBJ1-6 and V is TRBV18; a possible D gene is TRBD1 (5 bases). This CDR3 is 15 amino acids long. CDR1 and CDR2 (germline): KGHSH, LQKENI. Trimming took off 1 base at V and 5 bases at J, with 9 bases between the two ends.

This clone was seen a few times. V gene TRBV3-1 (or the pseudogene TRBV3-2) combines with J gene TRBJ2-2; D not certain. CDR1 and CDR2 (germline): LGHDT, YNNKEL (reference sequence). V dropped 4 bases and J dropped 5 bases, with 11 bases sitting between them. The length of the CDR3 is 14 residues. The CDR3 DNA follows: TGTGCCAGCAGCCGAAAGTCCGGGACCGGGGAGCTGTTTTTT. Protein: CASSRKSGTGELFF.

The chain recombines TRBV5-4 with TRBJ1-2; D call uncertain. The length of the CDR3 is 13 residues. Germline V gene data show CDR1 as SGHNT and CDR2 as YYREEE (reference sequence). The V end lost 4 bases, the J end lost 1 base, and 8 bases lay between the germline ends. The CDR3 sequence: CASSPSGNYGYTF. The CDR3 nucleotides are TGTGCCAGCAGCCCGTCCGGTAACTATGGCTACACCTTC.

The J gene is TRBJ2-3, the V gene TRBV20-1; 11 bases are shared with TRBD2. The junction had 9 bases not matched to a gene; V was cut back by 3 bases and J by 4 bases. Germline lookup yields CDR1 DFQATT and CDR2 SNEGSKA (reference sequence). This CDR3 is built from 16 residues. CDR3 region: CSASRRSGGAPDTQYF. Written as DNA, the CDR3 is TGCAGTGCTAGTAGGCGTAGCGGGGGGGCTCCAGATACGCAGTATTTT.

The chain carries TRBV4-1 and TRBJ2-6; 7 positions agree with TRBD1. Germline CDR1 reads MGHRA; CDR2 reads YSYEKL. V gave up 3 bases and J gave up 16 bases; unmatched junction bases: 12. The CDR3 spans 14 residues. CDR3 in amino acids: CASSQKTGTEVLTF. The CDR3 nucleotides are TGCGCCAGCAGCCAGAAAACCGGGACAGAAGTTCTGACTTTC.

The V gene is TRBV6-5, the J gene TRBJ2-5, with 12 positions matching TRBD2. CDR1 and CDR2 (germline): MNHEY, SVGAGI. The length of the CDR3 is 14 residues. V shed 10 bases, J shed 3 bases, and the junction held 6 bases outside the gene matches. This chain's CDR3 is CATYRTSGEETQYF. CDR3 in DNA: TGTGCCACCTACCGGACTAGCGGGGAAGAGACCCAGTACTTC.

The chain recombines TRBV7-2 with TRBJ2-7; TRBD1 is a possible D gene (6 bases). This CDR3 has 15 residues. Germline assignment: CDR1 SGHTA and CDR2 FQGNSA. Trimming took off 5 bases at V and 2 bases at J, with 16 bases between the two ends. DNA of the CDR3: TGTGCCAGCAGCCACCGGGACACTGGGACCTACGAGCAGTACTTC. The encoded protein is CASSHRDTGTYEQYF.

The gene calls are TRBV7-9 and TRBJ1-1; the D gene is possibly TRBD1 (6 bases). There are 14 residues in the CDR3. Trimming cost V 3 bases and J 3 bases, with 11 bases left between them. Per the germline V gene, CDR1 is SEHNR and CDR2 is FQNEAQ (reference sequence). The CDR3 DNA reads TGTGCCAGCAGCTTCGGCAGGGGATACACTGAAGCTTTCTTT. Translated: CASSFGRGYTEAFF.

The V call is TRBV9, the J call TRBJ2-1; D is possibly TRBD2 (5 bases). CDR1 is SGDLS, CDR2 YYNGEE, per germline. Trimming took 4 bases from V and 8 from J, leaving 13 bases between them. The CDR3 sequence is 13 residues long. The CDR3 DNA follows: TGTGCCAGCAGCTTGGGCCCAGCGGATGAGCAGTTCTTC. Its protein product is CASSLGPADEQFF.

The chain joins TRBV5-6 to TRBJ2-5; no clear D. This CDR3 comprises 13 residues. Looked up from germline, CDR1 is SGHDT and CDR2 is YYEEEE. Trimming removed 4 bases at V and 1 base at J, with 8 bases between. The CDR3 loop is CASSAVSQETQYF. CDR3 coding DNA: TGTGCCAGCAGCGCCGTGAGCCAAGAGACCCAGTACTTC.

Here the CDR3 reads CASSPRTVNTEAFF. CDR3 sequence (DNA): TGTGCCAGCAGCCCAAGGACTGTGAACACTGAAGCTTTCTTT. This chain links TRBV5-5 with TRBJ1-1; the D is unclear. V lost 4 bases and J lost 0, with 10 bases in between. In germline, CDR1 is SGHKS, CDR2 YYEKEE (reference sequence). The CDR3 length is 14 residues.

The CDR3 nucleotides are TGTGCCTGGACCTGGGGTAGCGGGGGGGGCACAGATACGCAGTATTTT. Amino acids: CAWTWGSGGGTDTQYF. The chain couples TRBV30 to TRBJ2-3, with 11 bases fitting TRBD2. V lost 4 bases to trimming and J lost 1 base; unmatched junction nucleotides: 7. The CDR3 covers 16 residues. CDR1 GTSNPN and CDR2 SVGIG come from the germline V gene (reference sequence).

The CDR3 sequence is CASSSAPDSGVINTEAFF. For the CDR3, the DNA is TGTGCCAGCAGCTCCGCACCCGACAGTGGAGTTATAAACACTGAAGCTTTCTTT. The chain has TRBV11-2 and TRBJ1-1; tentatively, D is TRBD1 (5 bases). V lost 4 bases and J 2 bases, leaving 23 bases between the germline ends. In germline, CDR1 is SGHAT, CDR2 FQNNGV. The CDR3 length is 18 residues.

This clone was detected a few times. The chain is built from TRBV24-1 and TRBJ1-1; D may be TRBD1 (6 bases). Looked up from germline, CDR1 is KGHDR and CDR2 is SFDVKD. This CDR3 is 13 amino acids long. V lost 7 bases and J lost 1, with 9 bases in between. The CDR3 spells CATSGQPNTEAFF. In nucleotides, the CDR3 is TGTGCCACCAGCGGACAGCCGAACACTGAAGCTTTCTTT.

The count of this clone is one. CDR3 nucleotide sequence: TGTGCCAGCCGTGGATATGCAGGGCTGAGGGGAAACACCATATATTTT. It specifies CASRGYAGLRGNTIYF. The chain combines TRBV6-1 with TRBJ1-3, with a possible D match to TRBD1 (5 bases). Trimming took off 8 bases at V and 4 bases at J, with 21 bases between the two ends. Germline assignment: CDR1 MNHNS and CDR2 SASEGT. The CDR3 has 16 residues.